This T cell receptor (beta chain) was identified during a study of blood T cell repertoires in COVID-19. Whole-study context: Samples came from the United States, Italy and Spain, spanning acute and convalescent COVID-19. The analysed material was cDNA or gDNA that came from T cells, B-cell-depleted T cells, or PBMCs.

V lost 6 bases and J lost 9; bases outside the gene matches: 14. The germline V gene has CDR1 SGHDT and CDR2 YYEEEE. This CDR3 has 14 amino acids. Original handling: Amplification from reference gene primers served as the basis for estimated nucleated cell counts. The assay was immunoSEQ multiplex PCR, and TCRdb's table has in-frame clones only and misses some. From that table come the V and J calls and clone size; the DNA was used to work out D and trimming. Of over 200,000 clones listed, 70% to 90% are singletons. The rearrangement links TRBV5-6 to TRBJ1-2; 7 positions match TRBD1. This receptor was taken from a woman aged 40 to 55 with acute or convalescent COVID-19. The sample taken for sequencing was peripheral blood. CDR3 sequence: CASIKLTGRISYTF. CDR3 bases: TGTGCCAGCATCAAATTGACAGGGAGGATTAGCTACACCTTC.